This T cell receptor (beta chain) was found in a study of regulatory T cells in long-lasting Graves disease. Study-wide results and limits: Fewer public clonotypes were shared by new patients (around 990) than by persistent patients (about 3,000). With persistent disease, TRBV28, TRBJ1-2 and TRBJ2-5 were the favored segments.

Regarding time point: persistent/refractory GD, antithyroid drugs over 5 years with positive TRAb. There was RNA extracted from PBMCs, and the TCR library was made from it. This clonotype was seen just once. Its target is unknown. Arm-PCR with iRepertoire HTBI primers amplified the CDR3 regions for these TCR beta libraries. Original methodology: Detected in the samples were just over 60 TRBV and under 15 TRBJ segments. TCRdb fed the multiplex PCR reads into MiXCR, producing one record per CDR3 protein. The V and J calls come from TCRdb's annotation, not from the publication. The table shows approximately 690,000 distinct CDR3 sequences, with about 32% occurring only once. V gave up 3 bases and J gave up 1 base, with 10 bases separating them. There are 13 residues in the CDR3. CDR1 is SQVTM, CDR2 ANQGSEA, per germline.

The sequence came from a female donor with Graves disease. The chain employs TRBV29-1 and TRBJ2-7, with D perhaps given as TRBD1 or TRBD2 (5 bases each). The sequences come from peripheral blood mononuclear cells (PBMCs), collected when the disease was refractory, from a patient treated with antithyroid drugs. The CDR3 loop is CSVERDRSYEQYF. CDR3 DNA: TGCAGCGTTGAGAGGGACCGATCCTACGAGCAGTACTTC.